In its sample, the clone carrying this T cell receptor beta chain was seen a few times. The antigen is undetermined. The data are from a study of T-cell memory formation after mild COVID-19. Study observations and caveats: The second-wave clones peaking on day 37 were not confirmed as SARS-CoV-2-specific. Detection of some responders pre-infection suggested pre-existing cross-reactive memory T cells participated.

MiXCR, applied by TCRdb to the 5' RACE reads, yields one record per CDR3 protein. The table records around 470,000 distinct CDR3 sequences, 20% of them present only once. The CDR3 is 14 residues long. Unmatched junction bases numbered 6, after V lost 8 bases and J lost 1 base. Per germline, CDR1 SNHLY and CDR2 FYNNEI. This chain uses TRBV2 with TRBJ2-3; 7 positions match TRBD1. What was sequenced was PBMCs or a T cell subset sorted from them (not recorded which). The TCR was taken from an adult woman who had mild COVID-19 (a few samples of this study predate the infection). Cell type and time point are not known. The DNA for the CDR3 is TGTGCCAGCCGACAGGGTTGGGGCACAGATACGCAGTATTTT. Protein sequence: CASRQGWGTDTQYF.